This entry lists 31 T cell receptor beta chains sequenced from one sample in a study of cytomegalovirus exposure and HLA in healthy donors. This table comes from immunoSEQ multiplex PCR, and its TCRdb copy is limited to in-frame clones, with some not included. Of roughly 280,000 clones listed, roughly 85% are singletons. Sequenced input: PBMCs. The receptors were gathered from a young woman in good health and CMV-seronegative.

The chain couples TRBV29-1 to TRBJ2-2; possible D gene TRBD1, 6 bases. The germline gives CDR1 SQVTM, CDR2 ANQGSEA. The ends were cut back, 6 bases at V and 12 bases at J, with 17 bases in the middle. This CDR3 has 12 amino acids. The chain's CDR3 is CSVGAGANKLFF. DNA of the CDR3: TGCAGCGTGGGGGCCGGCGCGAATAAGCTGTTTTTT.

V and J are TRBV15 and TRBJ1-5; D unresolved. V lost 5 bases to trimming and J lost 0 bases, with 11 bases between them. Germline V gene data show CDR1 as LNHNV and CDR2 as YYDKDF (reference sequence). CDR3 length: 15 amino acids. The CDR3: CATSGQTGSNQPQHF. DNA for the CDR3: TGTGCCACCAGCGGCCAGACGGGTAGCAATCAGCCCCAGCATTTT.

The chain uses TRBV2 and TRBJ2-5; 10 nucleotides align to TRBD2. V lost 4 bases, J lost 1 base, and 6 bases stayed unmatched. The CDR3 spans 16 residues. CDR1 is SNHLY and CDR2 is FYNNEI in the germline V gene. The CDR3 is CASSAYGTSAQETQYF. The CDR3 DNA reads TGTGCCAGCAGTGCATACGGGACTAGCGCCCAAGAGACCCAGTACTTC.

The V gene is TRBV7-9, the J gene TRBJ1-1; a possible D gene is TRBD1 (6 bases). The V end was cut by 6 bases, the J end by 6 bases, with 11 bases between. The CDR3 spans 12 residues. In germline, CDR1 is SEHNR, CDR2 FQNEAQ (reference sequence). DNA of the CDR3: TGTGCCAGCAGGGGAGGGGGGCCTGAAGCTTTCTTT. As protein: CASRGGGPEAFF.

The chain couples TRBV7-2 to TRBJ2-5; D ambiguous. The CDR3 sequence is 12 residues long. The V and J ends lost 5 bases and 4 bases respectively, with 8 bases between them. Per germline, CDR1 SGHTA and CDR2 FQGNSA. Here the CDR3 reads CASSPWRETQYF. CDR3 in DNA: TGTGCCAGCAGCCCATGGAGAGAGACCCAGTACTTC.

This clone was detected once. The chain links TRBV6-6 to TRBJ2-3, with a possible D match to TRBD2 (6 bases). V lost 0 bases and J lost 3, with 13 bases in between. The V gene's germline CDR1 is MNHNY and CDR2 SVGAGI (reference sequence). This CDR3 is built from 16 residues. CDR3 amino acids: CASSYSTGLRTDTQYF. CDR3 coding DNA: TGTGCCAGCAGTTACTCGACGGGACTGAGGACAGATACGCAGTATTTT.

This clone has a handful of counts. The rearrangement uses TRBV29-1 and TRBJ1-5; unclear D gene. Trimming removed 4 bases from V and 4 bases from J, with 8 bases in between. The CDR3 is made up of 12 amino acids. Germline V lookup: CDR1 SQVTM, CDR2 ANQGSEA. The CDR3, as DNA: TGCAGCGTTGGAGGGAGGAATCAGCCCCAGCATTTT. Its translation is CSVGGRNQPQHF.

The chain carries TRBV6-6 and TRBJ2-7; TRBD1 agrees at 8 bases. Germline values: CDR1 MNHNY, CDR2 SVGAGI (reference sequence). The CDR3 covers 16 residues. The V segment lost 0 bases and the J segment 7 bases; nucleotides outside the gene matches: 11. CDR3 bases: TGTGCCAGCAGTTACTCGATTGGGACAGGTCGAGGAGAGCAGTACTTC. Its translation: CASSYSIGTGRGEQYF.

The gene calls are TRBV7-2 and TRBJ2-7; D might be TRBD1 (5 bases). V dropped 7 bases and J dropped 0 bases, with 13 bases sitting between them. CDR1 SGHTA and CDR2 FQGNSA come from the germline V gene. This CDR3 region has 14 residues. The CDR3, as DNA: TGTGCCAGCACCTGGGGCAGGGACTCCTACGAGCAGTACTTC. The encoded protein is CASTWGRDSYEQYF. The full variable domain, its missing parts supplied by reference TRBV7-2 and TRBJ2-7, is GAGVSQSPSNKVTEKGKDVELRCDPISGHTALYWYRQSLGQGLEFLIYFQGNSAPDKSGLPSDRFSAERTGGSVSTLTIQRTQQEDSAVYLCASTWGRDSYEQYFGPGTRLTVT.

The chain employs TRBV10-1 and TRBJ1-1, with D unresolved. CDR1 is WNHNN, CDR2 SYGVQD, per germline (reference sequence). Trimming cost V 0 bases and J 5 bases, with 10 bases left between them. The CDR3 covers 14 residues. The CDR3 sequence is CASSESRVTTEAFF. As DNA, the CDR3 is TGCGCCAGCAGTGAGTCGCGAGTTACGACTGAAGCTTTCTTT.

This clone occurred once. The chain links TRBV6-1 to TRBJ2-6; TRBD1 aligns across 7 bases. This CDR3 has 12 residues. V shed 3 bases and J 19 bases; nucleotides not matched to a gene: 9. Germline values: CDR1 MNHNS, CDR2 SASEGT. In nucleotides, the CDR3 is TGTGCCAGCAGTGATAGACAGGGCTCCATAACTTTC. Residues: CASSDRQGSITF.

The chain uses TRBV4-3 and TRBJ2-7, with 8 bases identical to TRBD2. The V gene end was trimmed by 1 base and the J gene end by 6 bases; junction bases not matched to a gene: 8. This CDR3 comprises 15 residues. Germline V gene lookup returns CDR1 LGHNA and CDR2 YSLEER. In DNA, the CDR3 is TGCGCCAGCAGCCAAGGGACCCCCGGGAGGGCCGAGCAGTACTTC. Translation gives CASSQGTPGRAEQYF.

The rearrangement joins TRBV27 to TRBJ1-2, with a tentative D call TRBD1 (5 bases). CDR1 and CDR2 from the germline V gene are MNHEY and SMNVEV (reference sequence). V gave up 4 bases and J gave up 8 bases, with 17 bases separating them. The CDR3 runs 14 residues. CDR3 coding DNA: TGTGCCAGCAGTTATAACGGCAGGGTGGCCGGCTACACCTTC. This codes for CASSYNGRVAGYTF.

J is TRBJ1-6 and V is TRBV28; D remains ambiguous. CDR1 is MDHEN and CDR2 is SYDVKM in the germline V gene. V was cut by 3 bases and J by 9 bases, with 12 bases left in between. The CDR3 sequence is 14 residues long. CDR3 nucleotides: TGTGCCAGCAGTTTTCCGGGGTCTGGTTCACCCCTCCACTTT. This translates into CASSFPGSGSPLHF. Full variable domain (missing parts from reference TRBV28 and TRBJ1-6): DVKVTQSSRYLVKRTGEKVFLECVQDMDHENMFWYRQDPGLGLRLIYFSYDVKMKEKGDIPEGYSVSREKKERFSLILESASTNQTSMYLCASSFPGSGSPLHFGNGTRLTVT.

There are a few counts of this clone. The chain employs TRBV4-1 and TRBJ2-7; 9 positions agree with TRBD1. Per the germline V gene, CDR1 is MGHRA and CDR2 is YSYEKL. Trimming removed 4 bases from V and 4 bases from J; junction bases left unmatched: 5. CDR3 length: 14 amino acids. This chain's CDR3 is CASSRGQGPYEQYF. CDR3 nucleotide sequence: TGCGCCAGCAGCCGAGGACAGGGGCCTTACGAGCAGTACTTC.

The rearrangement links TRBV6-5 to TRBJ1-1; TRBD1 matches 9 bases. V lost 6 bases to trimming and J lost 9 bases; unmatched junction nucleotides: 8. The germline CDR1 and CDR2 sequences are MNHEY and SVGAGI. The CDR3 spans 13 residues. CDR3 region: CASSSGTGNKAFF. DNA of the CDR3: TGTGCCAGCAGCTCCGGGACAGGGAATAAAGCTTTCTTT.

The J gene is TRBJ2-1, the V gene TRBV6-1, with D tentatively TRBD1 (5 bases). V lost 4 bases to trimming and J lost 6 bases, with 13 bases between them. Germline CDR1 MNHNS, CDR2 SASEGT. The CDR3 spans 14 residues. In DNA, the CDR3 is TGTGCCAGCAGTGGATACAGGTGGGGCAATGAGCAGTTCTTC. Amino acid sequence: CASSGYRWGNEQFF.

The CDR3 sequence is CAWRPGLAGGGEQFF. As DNA, the CDR3 is TGTGCCTGGAGGCCCGGGCTAGCGGGAGGAGGAGAGCAGTTCTTC. The chain has TRBV30 and TRBJ2-1; 11 nucleotides match TRBD2. The germline CDR1 and CDR2 sequences are GTSNPN and SVGIG (reference sequence). This CDR3 spans 15 amino acids. V gave up 3 bases and J gave up 10 bases; unmatched junction bases: 11.

This clone was observed a few times. The chain employs TRBV10-1 and TRBJ2-1; 10 positions agree with TRBD1. V shed 6 bases, J shed 4 bases, and the junction held 3 bases outside the gene matches. This CDR3 region has 14 residues. In germline, CDR1 is WNHNN, CDR2 SYGVQD (reference sequence). DNA of the CDR3: TGCGCCAGCAGCCGGGACAGGGGTTACAATGAGCAGTTCTTC. It is translated as CASSRDRGYNEQFF.

The chain recombines TRBV4-1 with TRBJ2-2; D not resolved. This CDR3 comprises 12 residues. The V gene lost 1 base and the J gene lost 7 bases, with 4 bases spanning the gap. Germline CDR1 is MGHRA and CDR2 is YSYEKL. The CDR3 nucleotides are TGCGCCAGCAGCCAAGTTAACGGGGAGCTGTTTTTT. Protein product: CASSQVNGELFF.

This clone was observed a single time. V and J are TRBV6-4 and TRBJ1-2; TRBD1 aligns across 9 bases. CDR1 is MRHNA and CDR2 is SNTAGT in the germline V gene. The ends lost 6 bases at V and 8 bases at J; junction bases unmatched: 10. The CDR3 is 14 residues long. CDR3 sequence reads: CASSATGGAGGYTF. The CDR3 nucleotides read TGTGCCAGCAGCGCAACAGGGGGCGCGGGCGGCTACACCTTC.

V usage is TRBV29-1 and J usage is TRBJ2-1; TRBD2 aligns across 14 bases. Germline V gene data show CDR1 as SQVTM and CDR2 as ANQGSEA. This CDR3 is 15 amino acids long. V lost 7 bases and J lost 10; bases outside the gene matches: 12. The CDR3 nucleotides read TGCAGCGGTGTCTCCGGGACTAGCGGGGGTCGGGAGCAGTTCTTC. As protein: CSGVSGTSGGREQFF.

The J gene is TRBJ2-7, the V gene TRBV28, with D perhaps TRBD1 (6 bases). CDR1 and CDR2 (germline): MDHEN, SYDVKM. V lost 1 base to trimming and J lost 7 bases, with 14 bases between them. This CDR3 region has 14 residues. CDR3 nucleotides: TGTGCCAGCAGTTTATTACAGGGTTCGAGGGAGCAGTACTTC. This encodes CASSLLQGSREQYF.

This clone was recorded only once. The rearrangement uses TRBV4-2 and TRBJ1-2, with D hard to call. Trimming pared 0 bases from V and 5 bases from J, leaving 10 bases between. The CDR3 contains 14 residues. CDR1 and CDR2 from the germline V gene are LGHNA and YNFKEQ. Here the CDR3 reads CASSQEARLYGYTF. The CDR3, as DNA: TGTGCCAGCAGCCAAGAGGCCAGACTGTATGGCTACACCTTC.

Note on this clone: This specimen includes other DNA sequences encoding the same CDR3. J is TRBJ1-5 and V is TRBV6-5; 8 positions agree with TRBD1. Losses at the gene ends were 6 bases for V and 2 bases for J; bases not matched to a gene: 0. This CDR3 has 13 amino acids. CDR1 is MNHEY and CDR2 is SVGAGI in the germline V gene. The CDR3 DNA reads as TGTGCCAGCAGGACAGGGGGCAATCAGCCCCAGCATTTT. This codes for CASRTGGNQPQHF.

The sample holds a few counts of this clone. The chain has TRBV11-2 and TRBJ2-5, with 14 bases fitting TRBD2. Germline CDR1 SGHAT, CDR2 FQNNGV. The CDR3 extends over 16 amino acids. J was trimmed by 5 bases and V by 0 bases; bases with no gene match: 2. The CDR3 nucleotides read TGTGCCAGCAGCTTAGAGACTAGCGGGGGGGCGGAGACCCAGTACTTC. Encoded protein: CASSLETSGGAETQYF. Filled out from reference TRBV11-2 and TRBJ2-5, the complete variable domain reads EAGVAQSPRYKIIEKRQSVAFWCNPISGHATLYWYQQILGQGPKLLIQFQNNGVVDDSQLPKDRFSAERLKGVDSTLKIQPAKLEDSAVYLCASSLETSGGAETQYFGPGTRLLVL.

The V call is TRBV27, the J call TRBJ2-2; possibly TRBD1 for D (6 bases). The CDR3 is 12 amino acids. CDR1 and CDR2 (germline): MNHEY, SMNVEV (reference sequence). Trimming took 5 bases from V and 7 from J, leaving 8 bases between them. CDR3 region: CASSRGGGELFF. CDR3 coding DNA: TGTGCCAGCAGTAGAGGGGGCGGGGAGCTGTTTTTT.

V gene TRBV6-6 combines with J gene TRBJ1-1, with TRBD1 matching 7 bases. The length of the CDR3 is 16 residues. The germline V gene encodes CDR1 MNHNY and CDR2 SVGAGI (reference sequence). J lost 1 base, V lost 2 bases, and 7 bases had no gene match. The CDR3 sequence: CASSYDRVLRNTEAFF. The CDR3 DNA is TGTGCCAGCAGTTACGACAGGGTTTTGCGGAACACTGAAGCTTTCTTT.

V gene TRBV28 combines with J gene TRBJ2-2; weak D call: TRBD2 (6 bases). V dropped 6 bases and J dropped 4 bases, with 21 bases sitting between them. The CDR3 sequence is 17 residues long. CDR1 is MDHEN and CDR2 is SYDVKM in the germline V gene. The CDR3: CASSPMDAGLGTGELFF. The DNA of the CDR3 is TGTGCCAGCAGCCCAATGGATGCGGGGTTGGGCACCGGGGAGCTGTTTTTT.

The CDR3 DNA follows: TGTGCCTGGTGGCCAGGGGGCGGGCACACTGAAGCTTTCTTT. The encoded protein is CAWWPGGGHTEAFF. The genes are TRBV30 and TRBJ1-1; 8 nucleotides match TRBD1. CDR1 and CDR2 (germline): GTSNPN, SVGIG (reference sequence). The J segment lost 3 bases and the V segment lost 5 bases, leaving 8 bases of the junction unmatched. The CDR3 sequence is 14 residues long.

The chain is built from TRBV6-5 and TRBJ2-5, with TRBD1 as a possible D gene (5 bases). The CDR3 totals 15 residues. The V gene lost 2 bases and the J gene lost 5 bases, with 15 bases spanning the gap. Germline loops: CDR1 MNHEY, CDR2 SVGAGI. CDR3 loop: CASSYTSRARETQYF. CDR3 nucleotide sequence: TGTGCCAGCAGTTACACCAGCAGGGCCAGGGAGACCCAGTACTTC.